This TCR beta chain came from a study of CD8 T cells in Susac syndrome. V was pared by 8 bases and J by 2 bases, with 17 bases between. Looked up from germline, CDR1 is LNHDA and CDR2 is SQIVND (reference sequence). The CDR3 loop spans 15 amino acids. It was with random hexamers that about 0.45 to 1 ug RNA was reverse transcribed. From the immunoSEQ multiplex PCR reads, TCRdb called clonotypes with MiXCR, one entry per CDR3 protein. The sample carries roughly 200,000 distinct CDR3 sequences, about 95% recorded once. Sequenced material: CD4+ T cells from PBMCs. V gene TRBV19 combines with J gene TRBJ2-3; D tentatively fits TRBD1 or TRBD2 (5 bases each). This clonotype was obtained from a human donor with multiple sclerosis. CDR3 sequence reads: CASGGLRGHTDTQYF. CDR3 nucleotide sequence: TGTGCCAGTGGAGGATTGAGGGGCCACACAGATACGCAGTATTTT.